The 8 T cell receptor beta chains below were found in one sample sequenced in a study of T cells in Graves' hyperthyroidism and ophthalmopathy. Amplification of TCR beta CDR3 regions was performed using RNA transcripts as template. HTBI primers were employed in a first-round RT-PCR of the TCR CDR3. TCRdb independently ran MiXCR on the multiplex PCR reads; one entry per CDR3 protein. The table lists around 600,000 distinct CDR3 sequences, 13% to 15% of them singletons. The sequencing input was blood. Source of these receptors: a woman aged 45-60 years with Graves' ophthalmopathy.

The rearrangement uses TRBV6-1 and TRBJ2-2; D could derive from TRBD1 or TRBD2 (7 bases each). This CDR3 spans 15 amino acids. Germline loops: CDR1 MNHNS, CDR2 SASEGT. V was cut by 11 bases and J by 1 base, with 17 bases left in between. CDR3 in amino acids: CAVRRGGKNTGELFF. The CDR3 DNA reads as TGTGCCGTTCGCAGGGGGGGGAAGAACACCGGGGAGCTGTTTTTT.

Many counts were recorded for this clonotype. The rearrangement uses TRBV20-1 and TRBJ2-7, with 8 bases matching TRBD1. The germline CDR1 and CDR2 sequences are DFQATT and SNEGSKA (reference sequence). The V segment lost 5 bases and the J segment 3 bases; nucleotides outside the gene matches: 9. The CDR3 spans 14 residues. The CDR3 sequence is CSAVSGTGVYEQYF. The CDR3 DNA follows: TGCAGTGCTGTGTCCGGGACAGGCGTCTACGAGCAGTACTTC.

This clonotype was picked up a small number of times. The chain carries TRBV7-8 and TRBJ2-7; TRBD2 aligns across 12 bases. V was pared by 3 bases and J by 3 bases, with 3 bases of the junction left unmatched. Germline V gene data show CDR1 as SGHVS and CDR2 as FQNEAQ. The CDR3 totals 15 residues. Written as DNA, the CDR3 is TGTGCCAGCAGCTTTGGACTAGCGGGAAACTACGAGCAGTACTTC. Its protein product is CASSFGLAGNYEQYF.

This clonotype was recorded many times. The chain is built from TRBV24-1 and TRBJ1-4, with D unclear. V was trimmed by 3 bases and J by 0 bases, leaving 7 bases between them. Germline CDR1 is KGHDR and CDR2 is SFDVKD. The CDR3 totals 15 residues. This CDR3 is CATSDAGTTNEKLFF. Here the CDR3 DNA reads TGTGCCACCAGTGATGCAGGAACAACTAATGAAAAACTGTTTTTT.

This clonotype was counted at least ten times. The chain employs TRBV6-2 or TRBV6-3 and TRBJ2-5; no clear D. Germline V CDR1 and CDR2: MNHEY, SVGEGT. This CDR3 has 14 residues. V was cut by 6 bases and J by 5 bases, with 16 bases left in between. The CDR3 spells CASRSRPEGETQYF. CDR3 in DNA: TGTGCCAGCAGATCCAGACCAGAAGGGGAGACCCAGTACTTC.

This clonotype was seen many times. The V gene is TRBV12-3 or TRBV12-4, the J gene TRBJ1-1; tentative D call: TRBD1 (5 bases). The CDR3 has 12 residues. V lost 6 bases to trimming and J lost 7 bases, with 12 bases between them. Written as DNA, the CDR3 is TGTGCCAGCAGACGAAGACAGCATGAAGCTTTCTTT. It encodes CASRRRQHEAFF.

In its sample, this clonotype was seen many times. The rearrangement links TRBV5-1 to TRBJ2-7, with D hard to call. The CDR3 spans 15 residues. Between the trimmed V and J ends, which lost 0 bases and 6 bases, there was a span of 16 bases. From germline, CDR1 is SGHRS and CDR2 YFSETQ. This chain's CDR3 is CASSLAGAIGPEQYF. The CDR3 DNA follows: TGCGCCAGCAGCTTGGCCGGCGCAATTGGTCCCGAGCAGTACTTC.

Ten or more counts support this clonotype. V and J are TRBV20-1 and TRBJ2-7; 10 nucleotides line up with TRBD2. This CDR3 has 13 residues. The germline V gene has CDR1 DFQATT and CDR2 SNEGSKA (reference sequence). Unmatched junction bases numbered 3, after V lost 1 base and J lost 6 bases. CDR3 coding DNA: TGCAGTGCTAGAGTTTCTAGCGGGAGCGAGCAGTACTTC. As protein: CSARVSSGSEQYF.